The next 30 T cell receptor beta chains were all read from a single sample in a study of CD8 T cells in ankylosing spondylitis. TCRdb called the 5' RACE reads again in MiXCR, with one record for every CDR3 protein. The table includes some 140,000 distinct CDR3 sequences, roughly 8.3% detected once. Sequencing input: synovial fluid, either unsorted or a sorted T cell fraction (not recorded which). The receptors here all came from a male donor with ankylosing spondylitis.

This clonotype was detected many times. The rearrangement joins TRBV20-1 to TRBJ1-5; a weak D match, TRBD1 (5 bases). Trimming left V 6 bases short and J 0 bases short, with 15 bases between. The germline gives CDR1 DFQATT, CDR2 SNEGSKA (reference sequence). The length of the CDR3 is 15 residues. In DNA form, the CDR3 reads TGCAGTGCCCCCCGCCGGGACTATAGCAATCAGCCCCAGCATTTT. Protein product: CSAPRRDYSNQPQHF.

This clonotype was recorded many times. The chain links TRBV5-5 to TRBJ1-1, with D uncertain. Germline CDR1 reads SGHKS; CDR2 reads YYEKEE (reference sequence). The CDR3 length is 14 residues. V was cut by 2 bases and J by 1 base, with 9 bases left in between. DNA of the CDR3: TGTGCCAGCAGCTTTCAACCCGCGAACACTGAAGCTTTCTTT. Its protein is CASSFQPANTEAFF.

This clonotype was picked up a small number of times. The V call is TRBV20-1, the J call TRBJ2-7; 12 nucleotides line up with TRBD1. The CDR3 has 12 residues. CDR1 is DFQATT, CDR2 SNEGSKA, per germline (reference sequence). The CDR3 sequence is CGGTGGGYEQYF. As DNA, the CDR3 is TGCGGAGGGACAGGGGGCGGCTACGAGCAGTACTTC.

This clonotype was recorded a few times. The CDR3, as DNA: TGCGCCAGCAGCTTGTTGACAGGGGGCAACGAGCAGTACTTC. Residues: CASSLLTGGNEQYF. The rearrangement uses TRBV5-1 and TRBJ2-7; 10 bases fit TRBD1. The CDR3 contains 14 residues. V gave up 1 base and J gave up 5 bases; unmatched junction bases: 3. The germline V gene has CDR1 SGHRS and CDR2 YFSETQ.

This clonotype was observed many times. The chain combines TRBV5-4 with TRBJ2-3, with D possibly being TRBD1 (8 bases). Trimming pared 6 bases from V and 4 bases from J, leaving 15 bases between. The CDR3 loop spans 14 amino acids. From germline, CDR1 is SGHNT and CDR2 YYREEE (reference sequence). The CDR3 sequence is CASNGQGGSDTQYF. CDR3 bases: TGTGCCAGCAACGGACAGGGAGGGTCAGATACGCAGTATTTT. Using reference TRBV5-4 and TRBJ2-3 for the parts outside the CDR3, the full variable domain is ETGVTQSPTHLIKTRGQQVTLRCSSQSGHNTVSWYQQALGQGPQFIFQYYREEENGRGNFPPRFSGLQFPNYSSELNVNALELDDSALYLCASNGQGGSDTQYFGPGTRLTVL.

The rearrangement links TRBV20-1 to TRBJ1-2; 8 nucleotides align to TRBD1. Germline trimming cut 3 bases from V and 3 bases from J; bases unmatched to any gene: 9. This CDR3 has 15 residues. CDR1 and CDR2 from the germline V gene are DFQATT and SNEGSKA (reference sequence). The DNA for the CDR3 is TGCAGTGCTAGGGACAGGGTCACTGGGGACTATGGCTACACCTTC. Translating gives CSARDRVTGDYGYTF.

In this sample, this clonotype turned up a few times. This chain uses TRBV20-1 with TRBJ1-1; D might be TRBD1 (5 bases). This CDR3 has 15 amino acids. The germline V and J ends were trimmed by 0 bases and 5 bases, with 16 bases remaining between them. Per the germline V gene, CDR1 is DFQATT and CDR2 is SNEGSKA (reference sequence). CDR3 sequence: CSARDPGPKETEAFF. The CDR3 bases are TGCAGTGCTAGAGACCCGGGGCCTAAGGAGACTGAAGCTTTCTTT.

This clonotype was counted many times. The chain recombines TRBV6-1 with TRBJ1-5, with TRBD1 matching 7 bases. The CDR3 length is 17 residues. In germline, CDR1 is MNHNS, CDR2 SASEGT. The ends lost 2 bases at V and 3 bases at J; junction bases unmatched: 10. CDR3 coding DNA: TGTGCCAGCAGTGAATTTGGAGGGACAGTTTCCAATCAGCCCCAGCATTTT. Its translation is CASSEFGGTVSNQPQHF.

This clonotype was observed a few times. The gene calls are TRBV4-2 and TRBJ2-3; 9 bases are shared with TRBD2. The ends lost 0 bases at V and 2 bases at J; junction bases unmatched: 6. The CDR3 consists of 17 residues. From germline, CDR1 is LGHNA and CDR2 YNFKEQ. The CDR3 loop is CASSQEISGGITDTQYF. In nucleotides, the CDR3 is TGTGCCAGCAGCCAAGAAATAAGCGGGGGGATCACAGATACGCAGTATTTT.

This clonotype occurred many times. This sequence joins TRBV12-3 or TRBV12-4 and TRBJ1-5; D remains unclear. Trimming left V 3 bases short and J 3 bases short, with 12 bases between. This CDR3 spans 15 amino acids. The CDR3 nucleotides read TGTGCCAGCAGTTTTGGAGACATCCCCAATCAGCCCCAGCATTTT. It encodes CASSFGDIPNQPQHF.

This clonotype was counted ten times or more. The rearrangement uses TRBV6-1 and TRBJ1-5, with TRBD1 as a possible D gene (6 bases). The CDR3 runs to 16 residues. Germline values: CDR1 MNHNS, CDR2 SASEGT. Trimming took off 3 bases at V and 5 bases at J, with 17 bases between the two ends. CDR3 in DNA: TGTGCCAGCAGTGATGATGCGAGGGGGTTGGATCAGCCCCAGCATTTT. Encoded protein: CASSDDARGLDQPQHF.

This clonotype was found many times. The rearrangement uses TRBV3-1 and TRBJ1-2; unclear D gene. This CDR3 has 14 residues. Trimming removed 0 bases from V and 4 bases from J, with 9 bases in between. Germline V gene data show CDR1 as LGHDT and CDR2 as YNNKEL (reference sequence). The CDR3, as DNA: TGTGCCAGCAGCCAAGACCAGGAAAGCTATGGCTACACCTTC. Its translation: CASSQDQESYGYTF. Drawing the rest from reference TRBV3-1 and TRBJ1-2, the complete variable domain is DTAVSQTPKYLVTQMGNDKSIKCEQNLGHDTMYWYKQDSKKFLKIMFSYNNKELIINETVPNRFSPKSPDKAHLNLHINSLELGDSAVYFCASSQDQESYGYTFGSGTRLTVV.

The table lists this clonotype with a few counts. The chain joins TRBV7-3 to TRBJ2-1, with 13 bases matching TRBD2. V lost 4 bases and J lost 3; bases outside the gene matches: 9. CDR1 and CDR2 from the germline V gene are SGHTA and FQGTGA. The length of the CDR3 is 18 residues. CDR3 sequence (DNA): TGTGCCAGCAGCTCGGGTCCCGGACTAGCGGGAGACTACAATGAGCAGTTCTTC. Translating gives CASSSGPGLAGDYNEQFF.

This clonotype has ten or more counts. This chain links TRBV28 with TRBJ1-4; the D is unclear. This CDR3 region has 15 residues. In germline, CDR1 is MDHEN, CDR2 SYDVKM. Trimming stripped 5 bases from V and 3 bases from J, with 13 bases between. The DNA for the CDR3 is TGTGCCAGCAGTCCCCACCGGGCGTCTAATGAAAAACTGTTTTTT. It encodes CASSPHRASNEKLFF.

This clonotype has a count of ten or more. The J gene is TRBJ2-3, the V gene TRBV27, with 7 bases aligning to TRBD1. The CDR3 contains 15 residues. Losses at the gene ends were 2 bases for V and 3 bases for J; bases not matched to a gene: 5. Germline-derived CDR1 and CDR2 are MNHEY and SMNVEV (reference sequence). CDR3 bases: TGTGCCAGCAGTTTAAAGGGGGCTGGAACAGATACGCAGTATTTT. Translated: CASSLKGAGTDTQYF.

The chain carries TRBV3-1 and TRBJ1-5, with unresolved D. The germline CDR1 and CDR2 sequences are LGHDT and YNNKEL (reference sequence). This CDR3 has 12 residues. Trimming took off 1 base at V and 6 bases at J, with 4 bases between the two ends. CDR3 protein: CASSQGIQPQHF. The CDR3 bases are TGTGCCAGCAGCCAAGGAATTCAGCCCCAGCATTTT.

This clonotype showed up many times. V and J are TRBV27 and TRBJ1-5; tentatively, D is TRBD1 (5 bases). CDR1 is MNHEY and CDR2 is SMNVEV in the germline V gene (reference sequence). The CDR3 extends over 14 amino acids. Trimming removed 6 bases at V and 6 bases at J, with 15 bases between. This chain's CDR3 is CASRGLAVGQPQHF. CDR3 nucleotide sequence: TGTGCCAGCAGGGGACTGGCTGTTGGTCAGCCCCAGCATTTT.

The chain combines TRBV10-2 with TRBJ1-2; D is perhaps TRBD1 (5 bases). Trimming stripped 6 bases from V and 2 bases from J, with 16 bases between. The CDR3 extends over 15 amino acids. Germline V CDR1 and CDR2: WSHSY, SAAADI. The CDR3: CASRPRDFLNYGYTF. CDR3 nucleotides: TGCGCCAGCAGGCCCCGGGACTTTCTGAACTATGGCTACACCTTC.

This clonotype occurred a few times. The V and J genes are TRBV20-1 and TRBJ1-2; possible D gene TRBD1, 6 bases. From germline, CDR1 is DFQATT and CDR2 SNEGSKA (reference sequence). There are 12 residues in the CDR3. V dropped 3 bases and J dropped 4 bases, with 9 bases sitting between them. CDR3 in amino acids: CSARTGSYGYTF. As DNA, the CDR3 is TGCAGTGCTAGGACAGGTTCCTATGGCTACACCTTC.

This clonotype was seen at least ten times. The gene calls are TRBV2 and TRBJ1-1, with 7 bases lining up with TRBD1. Germline values: CDR1 SNHLY, CDR2 FYNNEI. CDR3 length equals 13 residues. With V trimmed by 4 bases and J by 5 bases, 4 bases remained unmatched. The DNA for the CDR3 is TGTGCCAGCAGTGGAGACAGGGAAACTGAAGCTTTCTTT. Translated, it gives CASSGDRETEAFF.

Only a few counts were recorded for this clonotype. This sequence joins TRBV12-3 or TRBV12-4 and TRBJ2-3; possibly TRBD2 for D (5 bases). Trimming removed 3 bases at V and 8 bases at J, with 9 bases between. The CDR3 length is 12 residues. The CDR3: CASSFPEGTQYF. CDR3 bases: TGTGCCAGCAGTTTTCCCGAGGGTACGCAGTATTTT.

This rearrangement joins TRBV4-3 to TRBJ1-6; tentatively, D is TRBD1 (5 bases). The CDR3 runs 14 residues. Trimming left V 5 bases short and J 7 bases short, with 12 bases between. Germline CDR1 is LGHNA and CDR2 is YSLEER. The CDR3 sequence is CASSAIQANSPLHF. CDR3 nucleotide sequence: TGCGCCAGCAGCGCGATACAGGCGAATTCACCCCTCCACTTT.

This clonotype was detected many times. The gene calls are TRBV6-5 and TRBJ1-2; tentative D call: TRBD1 (6 bases). This CDR3 comprises 17 residues. V shed 2 bases and J shed 7 bases, with 23 bases lying between them. Germline V gene sequence: CDR1 MNHEY, CDR2 SVGAGI. The CDR3 DNA reads TGTGCCAGCAGTTACCCCCGGAAACAGGGTCGGCTACGTGGCTACACCTTC. It yields the protein CASSYPRKQGRLRGYTF.

This clonotype occurred once. This chain's CDR3 is CASSIPQGVGTGELFF. The CDR3, as DNA: TGTGCCAGTAGTATCCCACAGGGTGTGGGCACCGGGGAGCTGTTTTTT. The J gene is TRBJ2-2, the V gene TRBV19; TRBD1 is a possible D gene (6 bases). Germline V gene lookup returns CDR1 LNHDA and CDR2 SQIVND (reference sequence). V gave up 3 bases and J gave up 4 bases, with 15 bases separating them. The CDR3 runs to 16 residues.

This clonotype turned up a few times. The CDR3 is CASTIRGGGRPYEQYF. The DNA for the CDR3 is TGTGCCAGCACCATTAGGGGGGGCGGGAGGCCCTACGAGCAGTACTTC. V usage is TRBV11-2 and J usage is TRBJ2-7; 8 nucleotides line up with TRBD2. Germline lookup yields CDR1 SGHAT and CDR2 FQNNGV. V trimming: 7 bases; J trimming: 2 bases; junction bases outside the gene matches: 13. The CDR3 totals 16 residues.

This chain links TRBV6-5 with TRBJ1-1; 9 bases are a match to TRBD1. Trimming cost V 4 bases and J 4 bases; bases outside gene matches: 4. CDR3 size: 14 residues. Germline assignment: CDR1 MNHEY and CDR2 SVGAGI. CDR3 coding DNA: TGTGCCAGCAGTTCGGGACAGGGATCCACTGAAGCTTTCTTT. Translated, it gives CASSSGQGSTEAFF.

In its sample, this clonotype was seen many times. The chain joins TRBV7-8 to TRBJ1-1, with D tentatively TRBD1 (6 bases). Germline CDR1 is SGHVS and CDR2 is FQNEAQ. Trimming removed 5 bases at V and 3 bases at J, with 16 bases between. CDR3 length: 15 residues. CDR3 in amino acids: CASSPRTGWDTEAFF. DNA for the CDR3: TGTGCCAGCAGCCCGCGAACAGGGTGGGACACTGAAGCTTTCTTT.

Only a few counts were recorded for this clonotype. The rearrangement joins TRBV6-6 to TRBJ2-1; D perhaps matches TRBD2 (6 bases). The V gene lost 2 bases and the J gene lost 9 bases, with 11 bases spanning the gap. This CDR3 is 13 amino acids long. Germline V gives CDR1 MNHNY, CDR2 SVGAGI (reference sequence). CDR3 protein: CASSYIMGGEQFF. DNA of the CDR3: TGTGCCAGCAGTTACATAATGGGAGGTGAGCAGTTCTTC.

This clonotype was counted a few times. This chain joins TRBV27 and TRBJ2-2; 12 bases match TRBD1. The CDR3 contains 17 residues. CDR1 and CDR2 (germline): MNHEY, SMNVEV (reference sequence). V dropped 2 bases and J dropped 3; count of bases not matched to a gene: 4. Here the CDR3 DNA reads TGTGCCAGCAGTTTAGTTGGGACAGGGGGCTACACCGGGGAGCTGTTTTTT. This translates into CASSLVGTGGYTGELFF.

The rearrangement joins TRBV18 to TRBJ1-1; D unclear. The V end was cut by 1 base, the J end by 6 bases, with 12 bases between. CDR3 length: 14 amino acids. Per the germline V gene, CDR1 is KGHSH and CDR2 is LQKENI. The CDR3 nucleotides read TGTGCCAGCTCACCACGGCTGGGTTTGCCTGAAGCTTTCTTT. Amino acids: CASSPRLGLPEAFF.